This T cell receptor (beta chain) was retrieved from a study of beta chain features in type 1 diabetes. Background on the study: All samples together contributed 95 million to 110 million sorted cells for examination.

Note on this clone: Its antigen is still unknown.

Isolated RNA was reverse transcribed in full, so expressed TCRB transcripts were sequenced. The data were produced by immunoSEQ multiplex PCR, yet TCRdb's version contains in-frame clones alone and is incomplete. This table holds under 400,000 clones, around 15% found once. Overall study findings and caveats: Significant though moderate, a shortening of TCRB CDR3s appeared in all four CD4+ subsets of Type 1 diabetes patients. It was among patients, rather than healthy donors, that naive, central memory and Treg TCRB repertoires appeared more similar.

Sequenced: central memory CD4+ T cells from blood. The clonotype originates from a man aged 25-45 years in good health.

The CDR3 here is CAGYRGSEKLFF. The CDR3 DNA follows: TGTGCCGGCTACAGGGGGAGCGAAAAACTGTTTTTT. The genes are TRBV30 and TRBJ1-4; 8 nucleotides match TRBD1. There are 12 residues in the CDR3. Trimming removed 8 bases from V and 8 bases from J; junction bases left unmatched: 7. Looked up from germline, CDR1 is GTSNPN and CDR2 is SVGIG (reference sequence).